This T cell receptor (beta chain) was recovered during a study of blood T cell repertoires in COVID-19. At the level of the study: The United States, Italy and Spain supplied acute and convalescent COVID-19 samples.

Original handling: By means of reference gene primer amplification, nucleated cell counts were estimated. Only in-frame clones appear in the TCRdb table, and some are missing; sequencing was by immunoSEQ multiplex PCR. The V and J calls and the clone size are those of that table, but D and trimming were determined from the DNA. Among some 280,000 clones listed, 70% to 90% were seen once. The ends lost 5 bases at V and 6 bases at J; junction bases unmatched: 6. The CDR3 extends over 15 amino acids. In germline, CDR1 is MDHEN, CDR2 SYDVKM. The sequenced material came from peripheral blood. The chain carries TRBV28 and TRBJ2-3; 12 nucleotides line up with TRBD2. The TCR comes from a woman in her fifties or sixties with active or convalescent COVID-19. CDR3 DNA: TGTGCCAGCAGTGTCGGACTAGCGGGAAGGGATACGCAGTATTTT. Translation: CASSVGLAGRDTQYF.